Following are 10 T cell receptor beta chains from one sample sequenced in a study of graft-versus-host responses after intestinal transplantation. Using immunoSEQ multiplex PCR, the repertoire was profiled, and TCRdb retains in-frame clones only, with some absent. In the table there are tens of thousands of clones, under 95% of which are singletons. The source material was PBMCs, sampled around 120 days after intestinal transplantation. The receptor set was obtained from a human patient who received an intestinal transplant, so some T cells may come from the graft donor.

The V and J genes are TRBV11-2 and TRBJ2-2; D could derive from TRBD1 or TRBD2 (6 bases each). The CDR3 is made up of 15 amino acids. Deletions cut 5 bases from V and 4 bases from J, with 14 bases between. Germline lookup yields CDR1 SGHAT and CDR2 FQNNGV. The DNA of the CDR3 is TGTGCCAGCAGCCCCTGGGGGGCGCCCACCGGGGAGCTGTTTTTT. It codes for CASSPWGAPTGELFF.

The chain employs TRBV28 and TRBJ1-2; the D gene is possibly TRBD1 (6 bases). This CDR3 comprises 14 residues. Germline lookup yields CDR1 MDHEN and CDR2 SYDVKM. V shed 5 bases and J shed 6 bases, with 16 bases lying between them. CDR3 in amino acids: CASSGGLRGDGYTF. In DNA, the CDR3 is TGTGCCAGCAGTGGGGGACTAAGGGGGGATGGCTACACCTTC.

For this clone: Other nucleotide sequences from this sample produce the same CDR3. V usage is TRBV25-1 and J usage is TRBJ2-3; maybe TRBD2 (5 bases). In germline, CDR1 is MGHDK, CDR2 SYGVNS. The CDR3 has 12 residues. The V gene lost 5 bases and the J gene lost 3 bases, with 6 bases spanning the gap. The CDR3 DNA reads as TGTGCCAGCAGTCGGGGTACAGATACGCAGTATTTT. Its protein product is CASSRGTDTQYF. Full variable domain (remainder filled in from reference TRBV25-1 and TRBJ2-3): EADIYQTPRYLVIGTGKKITLECSQTMGHDKMYWYQQDPGMELHLIHYSYGVNSTEKGDLSSESTVSRIRTEHFPLTLESARPSHTSQYLCASSRGTDTQYFGPGTRLTVL.

CDR3 bases: TGTGCCAGCAGTGCGTCGGGGAACACTGAAGCTTTCTTT. Encoded protein: CASSASGNTEAFF. The chain employs TRBV6-4 and TRBJ1-1; D remains ambiguous. With 4 bases removed from V and 1 base from J, the gap between germline ends came to 7 bases. This CDR3 region has 13 residues. The V gene's germline CDR1 is MRHNA and CDR2 SNTAGT.

V and J are TRBV30 and TRBJ1-3, with a possible D match to TRBD1 (5 bases). This CDR3 comprises 16 residues. Germline V gene lookup returns CDR1 GTSNPN and CDR2 SVGIG (reference sequence). The DNA for the CDR3 is TGTGCGGCGGGAGACAGTGGACGATACTCTGGAAACACCATATATTTT. Translated, it gives CAAGDSGRYSGNTIYF.

This chain uses TRBV7-9 with TRBJ2-1; D unresolved. CDR3 length equals 12 residues. Germline CDR1 reads SEHNR; CDR2 reads FQNEAQ (reference sequence). The germline V and J ends were trimmed by 6 bases and 9 bases, with 12 bases remaining between them. This CDR3 is CASSLPQGEQFF. DNA for the CDR3: TGTGCCAGCAGTTTGCCCCAAGGTGAGCAGTTCTTC.

This clone occurred once. The chain joins TRBV4-2 to TRBJ1-5; D gene uncertain. The germline V gene has CDR1 LGHNA and CDR2 YNFKEQ. V lost 0 bases, J lost 4 bases, and 10 bases lay in between. The CDR3 is 15 amino acids. The CDR3 bases are TGTGCCAGCAGCCAAGACCCGACGGATAATCAGCCCCAGCATTTT. This sequence encodes CASSQDPTDNQPQHF.

The chain combines TRBV5-4 with TRBJ1-2; no clear D. Trimming cost V 7 bases and J 4 bases, with 20 bases left between them. This CDR3 comprises 15 residues. CDR1 is SGHNT, CDR2 YYREEE, per germline (reference sequence). Here the CDR3 DNA reads TGTGCCAGCCACCCGCTACCAGGAAAGACCTATGGCTACACCTTC. This translates into CASHPLPGKTYGYTF.

This chain joins TRBV2 and TRBJ2-1, with TRBD1 as a possible D gene (6 bases). In germline, CDR1 is SNHLY, CDR2 FYNNEI. The CDR3 consists of 16 residues. Trimming removed 6 bases from V and 2 bases from J, with 17 bases in between. The CDR3 region has the DNA TGTGCCAGCAGGGGACCTTCAGGGGTAGCCTACAATGAGCAGTTCTTC. Protein product: CASRGPSGVAYNEQFF.

The V and J genes are TRBV19 and TRBJ2-4; 9 positions match TRBD2. The CDR3 has 16 amino acids. Germline CDR1 reads LNHDA; CDR2 reads SQIVND (reference sequence). Losses at the gene ends were 3 bases for V and 9 bases for J; bases not matched to a gene: 12. CDR3 sequence: CASSITAGGPGGIQYF. The CDR3, as DNA: TGTGCCAGTAGTATCACGGCGGGAGGGCCGGGCGGCATTCAGTACTTC.